This TCR beta chain is from a study of cytomegalovirus exposure and HLA in healthy donors. Across the study: An earlier analysis found some 100 million unique TCR beta sequences from about 190 million T cells. Study-level points and caveats: A missense variant in DCLRE1C was later tied to TCR beta V- and J-gene trimming.

Trimming pared 5 bases from V and 5 bases from J, leaving 21 bases between. The CDR3 spans 16 residues. Germline V gene lookup returns CDR1 PRHDT and CDR2 FYEKMQ (reference sequence). PCR was performed using 60 Vbeta and 13 Jbeta primers. Using immunoSEQ multiplex PCR, the repertoire was profiled, and TCRdb retains in-frame clones only, with some absent. Here the sample spans more than 85,000 clones, 69% being singletons. This clone has only a few counts. What it binds is unknown. Source material: PBMCs. This rearrangement joins TRBV13 to TRBJ1-1, with D hard to call. The clonotype originates from a man between 25 and 39 years old in good health and CMV-seronegative. The CDR3, as DNA: TGTGCCAGCAGCGAATTTCGTCCCGGGGAGAGGACTGAAGCTTTCTTT. Translated, it gives CASSEFRPGERTEAFF.